The 16 T cell receptor beta chains below all came from one sample that was sequenced in a study of CD8+ T cells in alopecia areata. Reverse transcription of extracted RNA yielded cDNA, which provided the sequencing template. Data came from immunoSEQ multiplex PCR; TCRdb stores just in-frame clones and leaves some out. The sample yields tens of thousands of clones, roughly 65% seen once. The treatment here: oral pan-JAK inhibitor, 5-10 mg twice daily. Sequencing used CD8+ T cells sorted from blood, obtained at week 4, from a patient treated with tofacitinib. The receptors shown here come from a human donor with alopecia areata.

This chain joins TRBV29-1 and TRBJ2-7; tentative D call: TRBD2 (6 bases). Per the germline V gene, CDR1 is SQVTM and CDR2 is ANQGSEA. CDR3 size: 10 residues. V was shortened by 4 bases and J by 6 bases, with 7 bases between the two germline ends. CDR3 sequence: CSVVSGEQYF. The CDR3 DNA reads as TGCAGCGTTGTTAGCGGCGAGCAGTACTTC.

This chain connects TRBV29-1 to TRBJ2-5; D possibly corresponds to TRBD1 (6 bases). Germline V gene data show CDR1 as SQVTM and CDR2 as ANQGSEA. CDR3 size: 15 residues. The germline V and J ends were trimmed by 0 bases and 4 bases, with 15 bases remaining between them. The CDR3 coding sequence is TGCAGCGTTGAAGATGGCCACAGGGACGGAGAGACCCAGTACTTC. It encodes CSVEDGHRDGETQYF.

This chain connects TRBV27 to TRBJ2-5; no definite D call. The CDR3 runs 11 residues. V was shortened by 6 bases and J by 7 bases, with 9 bases between the two germline ends. Germline-derived CDR1 and CDR2 are MNHEY and SMNVEV (reference sequence). This chain's CDR3 is CASSRLGTQYF. In DNA form, the CDR3 reads TGTGCCAGCAGCCGGTTGGGGACCCAGTACTTC.

J is TRBJ2-3 and V is TRBV10-2; D is perhaps TRBD1 (6 bases). The CDR3 extends over 14 amino acids. Germline CDR1 WSHSY, CDR2 SAAADI. The V gene lost 4 bases and the J gene lost 4 bases, with 12 bases spanning the gap. CDR3 protein: CASSGGGPADTQYF. CDR3 in DNA: TGCGCCAGCAGTGGTGGGGGCCCGGCAGATACGCAGTATTTT.

The V call is TRBV4-1, the J call TRBJ2-7; D ambiguous. The CDR3 has 13 amino acids. Germline values: CDR1 MGHRA, CDR2 YSYEKL. Trimming pared 0 bases from V and 3 bases from J, leaving 6 bases between. CDR3 sequence (DNA): TGCGCCAGCAGCCAAGAAATGCTCTACGAGCAGTACTTC. Its translation is CASSQEMLYEQYF.

The rearrangement links TRBV5-1 to TRBJ2-7; D remains unclear. V was shortened by 0 bases and J by 3 bases, with 10 bases between the two germline ends. Germline loops: CDR1 SGHRS, CDR2 YFSETQ. This CDR3 comprises 14 residues. CDR3 DNA sequence: TGCGCCAGCAGCTTGGAGACACCATTCTACGAGCAGTACTTC. Residues: CASSLETPFYEQYF.

The rearrangement links TRBV29-1 to TRBJ1-2, with 9 bases aligning to TRBD1. With 6 bases clipped from V and 8 bases from J, the junction kept 19 bases outside the gene matches. This CDR3 is built from 16 residues. Germline V gives CDR1 SQVTM, CDR2 ANQGSEA. The CDR3 DNA reads as TGCAGCGTCCCCGTCCCAGCGGACAGGGGAGGTTACGGCTACACCTTC. It translates to CSVPVPADRGGYGYTF. The variable domain in full, with the rest retrieved from reference TRBV29-1 and TRBJ1-2, is SAVISQKPSRDICQRGTSLTIQCQVDSQVTMMFWYRQQPGQSLTLIATANQGSEATYESGFVIDKFPISRPNLTFSTLTVSNMSPEDSSIYLCSVPVPADRGGYGYTFGSGTRLTVV.

This sequence joins TRBV30 and TRBJ1-6; TRBD1 aligns across 7 bases. V gave up 1 base and J gave up 8 bases; unmatched junction bases: 2. In germline, CDR1 is GTSNPN, CDR2 SVGIG (reference sequence). This CDR3 comprises 13 residues. The CDR3 DNA reads as TGTGCCTGGAGTGGACAGGGAGATTCACCCCTCCACTTT. Its translation is CAWSGQGDSPLHF.

V usage is TRBV9 and J usage is TRBJ1-1; D may be TRBD1 (5 bases). In germline, CDR1 is SGDLS, CDR2 YYNGEE. Deletions cut 0 bases from V and 4 bases from J, with 10 bases between. The CDR3 has 14 amino acids. CDR3 sequence: CASSVGSRVTEAFF. CDR3 sequence (DNA): TGTGCCAGCAGCGTAGGGAGCAGGGTCACTGAAGCTTTCTTT. Complete variable domain (other parts from reference TRBV9 and TRBJ1-1): DSGVTQTPKHLITATGQRVTLRCSPRSGDLSVYWYQQSLDQGLQFLIQYYNGEERAKGNILERFSAQQFPDLHSELNLSSLELGDSALYFCASSVGSRVTEAFFGQGTRLTVV.

This clone was detected a few times. The chain combines TRBV10-3 with TRBJ2-6; unclear D gene. The length of the CDR3 is 18 residues. Trimming removed 7 bases from V and 0 bases from J, with 19 bases in between. Germline CDR1 reads ENHRY; CDR2 reads SYGVKD. CDR3 DNA: TGTGCCATCAACAGTCCAGGACCGCAGTACTCTGGGGCCAACGTCCTGACTTTC. Encoded protein: CAINSPGPQYSGANVLTF.

The genes are TRBV19 and TRBJ1-1; D is unclear. The CDR3 consists of 13 residues. V dropped 3 bases and J dropped 0 bases, with 5 bases sitting between them. The germline V gene encodes CDR1 LNHDA and CDR2 SQIVND (reference sequence). The CDR3 sequence: CASSILLNTEAFF. The CDR3 DNA reads as TGTGCCAGTAGTATTCTTTTGAACACTGAAGCTTTCTTT.

The rearrangement joins TRBV30 to TRBJ2-1; 8 bases match TRBD2. Germline values: CDR1 GTSNPN, CDR2 SVGIG (reference sequence). The CDR3 totals 14 residues. With 0 bases clipped from V and 9 bases from J, the junction kept 7 bases outside the gene matches. For the CDR3, the DNA is TGTGCCTGGAGTGTAGGGGCCCGGGGGGGTGAGCAGTTCTTC. This translates into CAWSVGARGGEQFF.

The chain joins TRBV19 to TRBJ2-2; 7 bases are a match to TRBD1. This CDR3 is built from 15 residues. Germline CDR1 reads LNHDA; CDR2 reads SQIVND (reference sequence). The V segment lost 3 bases and the J segment 7 bases; nucleotides outside the gene matches: 8. The CDR3 nucleotides read TGTGCCAGTAGTATTGGAACAGGGGCGGGCGGGGAGCTGTTTTTT. Protein sequence: CASSIGTGAGGELFF. Full variable domain (missing parts from reference TRBV19 and TRBJ2-2): DGGITQSPKYLFRKEGQNVTLSCEQNLNHDAMYWYRQDPGQGLRLIYYSQIVNDFQKGDIAEGYSVSREKKESFPLTVTSAQKNPTAFYLCASSIGTGAGGELFFGEGSRLTVL.

This clone was detected only a few times. J is TRBJ1-1 and V is TRBV6-5; TRBD1 is a possible D gene (5 bases). The CDR3 covers 14 residues. From germline, CDR1 is MNHEY and CDR2 SVGAGI. The V end lost 2 bases, the J end lost 1 base, and 8 bases lay between the germline ends. CDR3 bases: TGTGCCAGCAGTTACGCCAGGGCGAACACTGAAGCTTTCTTT. Its protein is CASSYARANTEAFF.

This clone was recorded a few times. J is TRBJ2-5 and V is TRBV4-3, with 8 bases aligning to TRBD2. Germline CDR1 reads LGHNA; CDR2 reads YSLEER. V gave up 1 base and J gave up 3 bases; unmatched junction bases: 4. This CDR3 has 15 residues. This chain's CDR3 is CASSQVSGGEETQYF. For the CDR3, the DNA is TGCGCCAGCAGCCAAGTAAGCGGGGGAGAAGAGACCCAGTACTTC.

In its sample, this clone was seen a few times. The V and J genes are TRBV29-1 and TRBJ2-7; D unresolved. V was shortened by 2 bases and J by 4 bases, with 6 bases between the two germline ends. This CDR3 has 11 residues. Germline CDR1 and CDR2: SQVTM and ANQGSEA. The CDR3 DNA reads as TGCAGCGTTGAATACAGTTACGAGCAGTACTTC. Protein sequence: CSVEYSYEQYF.